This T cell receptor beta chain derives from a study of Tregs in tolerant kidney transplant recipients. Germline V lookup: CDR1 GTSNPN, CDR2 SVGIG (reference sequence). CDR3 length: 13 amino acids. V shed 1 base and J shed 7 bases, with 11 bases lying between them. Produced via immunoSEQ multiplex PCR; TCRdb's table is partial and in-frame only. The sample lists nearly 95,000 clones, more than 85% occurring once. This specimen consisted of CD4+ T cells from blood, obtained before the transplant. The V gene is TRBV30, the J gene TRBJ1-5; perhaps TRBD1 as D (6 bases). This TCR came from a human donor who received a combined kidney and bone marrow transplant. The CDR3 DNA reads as TGTGCCTGGAGTGACAGGGCTCGCCAGCCCCAGCATTTT. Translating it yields CAWSDRARQPQHF.